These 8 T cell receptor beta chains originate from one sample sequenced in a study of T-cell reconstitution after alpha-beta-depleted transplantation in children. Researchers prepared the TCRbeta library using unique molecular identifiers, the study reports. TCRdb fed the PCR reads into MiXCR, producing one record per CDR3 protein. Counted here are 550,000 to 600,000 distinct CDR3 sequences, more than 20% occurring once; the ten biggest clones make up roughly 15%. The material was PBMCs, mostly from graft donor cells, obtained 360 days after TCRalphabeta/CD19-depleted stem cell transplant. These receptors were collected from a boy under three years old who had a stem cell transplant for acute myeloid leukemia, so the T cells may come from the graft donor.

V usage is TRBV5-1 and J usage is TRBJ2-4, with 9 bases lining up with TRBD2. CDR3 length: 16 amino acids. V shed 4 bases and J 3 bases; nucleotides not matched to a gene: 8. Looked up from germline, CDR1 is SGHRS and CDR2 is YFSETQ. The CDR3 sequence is CASSPNSGGVKNIQYF. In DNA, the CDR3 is TGCGCCAGCAGCCCGAATAGCGGGGGAGTCAAAAACATTCAGTACTTC.

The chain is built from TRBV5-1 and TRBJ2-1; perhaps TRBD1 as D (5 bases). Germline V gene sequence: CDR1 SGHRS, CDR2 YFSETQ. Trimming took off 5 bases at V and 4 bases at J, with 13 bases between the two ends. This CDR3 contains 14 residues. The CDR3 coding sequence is TGCGCCAGCAGTGGAACAGGTTTTTACAATGAGCAGTTCTTC. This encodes CASSGTGFYNEQFF.

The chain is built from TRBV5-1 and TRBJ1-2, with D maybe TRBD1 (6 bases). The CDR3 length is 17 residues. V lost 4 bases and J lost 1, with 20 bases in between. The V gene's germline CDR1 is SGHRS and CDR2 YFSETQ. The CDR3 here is CASSQDSNTPNNYGYTF. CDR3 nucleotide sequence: TGCGCCAGCAGCCAGGACAGCAACACGCCTAATAACTATGGCTACACCTTC.

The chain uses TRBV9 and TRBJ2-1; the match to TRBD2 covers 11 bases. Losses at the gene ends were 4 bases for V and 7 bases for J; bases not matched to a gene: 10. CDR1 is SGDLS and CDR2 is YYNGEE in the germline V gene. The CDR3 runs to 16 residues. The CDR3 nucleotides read TGTGCCAGCAGCCCTACTAGCGGGGGAGCGGTAAATGAGCAGTTCTTC. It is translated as CASSPTSGGAVNEQFF.

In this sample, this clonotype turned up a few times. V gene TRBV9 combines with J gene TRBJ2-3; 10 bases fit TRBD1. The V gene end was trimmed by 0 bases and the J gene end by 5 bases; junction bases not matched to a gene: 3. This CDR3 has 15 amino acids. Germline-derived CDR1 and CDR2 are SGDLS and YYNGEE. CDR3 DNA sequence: TGTGCCAGCAGCGTAGGGGACAGGGGAGAAGATACGCAGTATTTT. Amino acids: CASSVGDRGEDTQYF.

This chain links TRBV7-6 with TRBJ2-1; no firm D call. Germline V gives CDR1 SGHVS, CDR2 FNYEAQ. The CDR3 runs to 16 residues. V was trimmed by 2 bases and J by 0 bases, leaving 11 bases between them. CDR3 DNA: TGTGCCAGCAGCTTAATAGACGGCAGCTCCTACAATGAGCAGTTCTTC. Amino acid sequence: CASSLIDGSSYNEQFF. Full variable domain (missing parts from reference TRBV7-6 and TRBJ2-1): GAGVSQSPRYKVTKRGQDVALRCDPISGHVSLYWYRQALGQGPEFLTYFNYEAQQDKSGLPNDRFSAERPEGSISTLTIQRTEQRDSAMYRCASSLIDGSSYNEQFFGPGTRLTVL.

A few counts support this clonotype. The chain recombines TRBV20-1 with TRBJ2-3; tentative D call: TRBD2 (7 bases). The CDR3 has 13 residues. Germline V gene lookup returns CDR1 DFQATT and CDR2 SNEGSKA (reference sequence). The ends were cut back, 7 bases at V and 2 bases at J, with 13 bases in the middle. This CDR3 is CSGGGDFTDTQYF. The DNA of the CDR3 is TGCAGTGGAGGGGGGGACTTCACAGATACGCAGTATTTT.

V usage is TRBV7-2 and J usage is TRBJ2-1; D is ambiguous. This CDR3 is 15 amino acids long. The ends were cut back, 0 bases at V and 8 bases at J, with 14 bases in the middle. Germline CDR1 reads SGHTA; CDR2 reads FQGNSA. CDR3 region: CASSLASTRSDEQFF. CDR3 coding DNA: TGTGCCAGCAGCTTAGCGTCGACCCGGAGCGATGAGCAGTTCTTC. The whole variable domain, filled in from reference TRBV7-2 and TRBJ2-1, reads GAGVSQSPSNKVTEKGKDVELRCDPISGHTALYWYRQSLGQGLEFLIYFQGNSAPDKSGLPSDRFSAERTGGSVSTLTIQRTQQEDSAVYLCASSLASTRSDEQFFGPGTRLTVL.